A single sample gave rise to the 28 T cell receptor beta chains below, sequenced in a study of T cell clonotyping in hematopoietic cell transplantation. Method: immunoSEQ multiplex PCR; TCRdb's copy keeps in-frame clones and lacks some. There are roughly 18,000 clones in the sample; about 84% occur only once, and around 8.1% lies in the top ten. Time point here: recipient sample about 28 days before transplant, after cytoreduction. Source: peripheral blood mononuclear cells, taken before stem cell transplant. The receptors originated from a man in his forties or fifties with acute myeloid leukemia. Some clones in this sample may be carry-over from other donors' samples.

The chain links TRBV2 to TRBJ1-6; tentatively, D is TRBD1 (5 bases). CDR1 and CDR2 (germline): SNHLY, FYNNEI. V lost 7 bases, J lost 5 bases, and 12 bases lay in between. CDR3 length: 14 residues. The CDR3 here is CASTQGGDNSPLHF. CDR3 sequence (DNA): TGTGCCAGCACGCAGGGTGGCGATAATTCACCCCTCCACTTT.

DNA of the CDR3: TGTGCCAGCAGCTTAGTCCCGGGGAGAAACACCTATAATTCACCCCTCCACTTT. This encodes CASSLVPGRNTYNSPLHF. The rearrangement links TRBV11-3 to TRBJ1-6; D not resolved. The V end was cut by 1 base, the J end by 2 bases, with 15 bases between. Germline V CDR1 and CDR2: SGHNT, YENEEA. The CDR3 length is 18 residues.

The chain links TRBV10-3 to TRBJ2-3; D may be TRBD1 or TRBD2 (5 bases each). The V and J ends lost 9 bases and 7 bases respectively, with 20 bases between them. CDR1 ENHRY and CDR2 SYGVKD come from the germline V gene. This CDR3 has 14 residues. CDR3 region: CAINGRDATNTQYF. The CDR3 nucleotides read TGTGCCATAAATGGCCGGGACGCTACGAATACGCAGTATTTT.

The chain links TRBV4-1 to TRBJ1-2, with 7 positions matching TRBD1. This CDR3 spans 14 amino acids. After removal of 2 bases from V and 5 bases from J, the junction contained 5 bases not matched to a gene. Per germline, CDR1 MGHRA and CDR2 YSYEKL. The chain's CDR3 is CASSQLRDSYGYTF. CDR3 DNA sequence: TGCGCCAGCAGCCAACTAAGGGACAGTTATGGCTACACCTTC.

The CDR3 spells CASSLNRGQSEAFF. In DNA, the CDR3 is TGTGCCAGCAGCCTAAACCGGGGCCAATCTGAAGCTTTCTTT. V gene TRBV11-2 combines with J gene TRBJ1-1, with D maybe TRBD1 (5 bases). Germline V lookup: CDR1 SGHAT, CDR2 FQNNGV. The CDR3 sequence is 14 residues long. V was pared by 5 bases and J by 6 bases, with 16 bases between.

The V gene is TRBV6-1, the J gene TRBJ1-1; 8 bases are shared with TRBD1. The CDR3 runs to 12 residues. Germline trimming cut 4 bases from V and 11 bases from J; bases unmatched to any gene: 6. Germline CDR1 reads MNHNS; CDR2 reads SASEGT. CDR3 sequence (DNA): TGTGCCAGCAGTGGACAGGGGAGCTTGGCTTTCTTT. It yields the protein CASSGQGSLAFF.

This rearrangement joins TRBV28 to TRBJ1-1; D is uncertain. The CDR3 is 12 residues long. Trimming pared 0 bases from V and 1 base from J, leaving 0 bases between. CDR1 and CDR2 (germline): MDHEN, SYDVKM. CDR3 sequence reads: CASSLWNTEAFF. The DNA of the CDR3 is TGTGCCAGCAGTTTATGGAACACTGAAGCTTTCTTT.

V and J are TRBV9 and TRBJ2-5, with D uncertain. The CDR3 is made up of 12 amino acids. Germline V lookup: CDR1 SGDLS, CDR2 YYNGEE. The V gene lost 0 bases and the J gene lost 4 bases, with 4 bases spanning the gap. This CDR3 reads CASSVARETQYF. The CDR3 nucleotides are TGTGCCAGCAGCGTAGCTCGAGAGACCCAGTACTTC. The whole variable domain, filled in from reference TRBV9 and TRBJ2-5, reads DSGVTQTPKHLITATGQRVTLRCSPRSGDLSVYWYQQSLDQGLQFLIQYYNGEERAKGNILERFSAQQFPDLHSELNLSSLELGDSALYFCASSVARETQYFGPGTRLLVL.

This clone has a single count. V and J are TRBV11-2 and TRBJ1-5; TRBD1 aligns across 7 bases. CDR1 and CDR2 from the germline V gene are SGHAT and FQNNGV. There are 14 residues in the CDR3. V lost 1 base, J lost 7 bases, and 4 bases stayed unmatched. The CDR3: CASSLGGQFQPQHF. The DNA for the CDR3 is TGTGCCAGCAGCTTAGGGGGACAGTTCCAGCCCCAGCATTTT.

The rearrangement links TRBV5-1 to TRBJ2-2; D could derive from TRBD1 or TRBD2 (5 bases each). Deletions cut 4 bases from V and 2 bases from J, with 18 bases between. The CDR3 consists of 17 residues. Germline-derived CDR1 and CDR2 are SGHRS and YFSETQ. DNA of the CDR3: TGCGCCAGCAGCCGAGCCCCGGGACGGTCAAACACCGGGGAGCTGTTTTTT. As protein: CASSRAPGRSNTGELFF.

The chain uses TRBV5-5 and TRBJ1-5; possibly TRBD1 for D (6 bases). The V gene's germline CDR1 is SGHKS and CDR2 YYEKEE (reference sequence). V was trimmed by 1 base and J by 5 bases, leaving 10 bases between them. This CDR3 contains 14 residues. The CDR3, as DNA: TGTGCCAGCAGCTTGTGGGGGGCAGATCAGCCCCAGCATTTT. Translation gives CASSLWGADQPQHF.

This clone was found once. The chain is built from TRBV2 and TRBJ1-6; D might be TRBD1 (5 bases). CDR3 length: 15 residues. In germline, CDR1 is SNHLY, CDR2 FYNNEI. The V and J ends lost 6 bases and 7 bases respectively, with 16 bases between them. CDR3: CASRNQGLVNSPLHF. Here the CDR3 DNA reads TGTGCCAGCAGGAATCAGGGACTCGTGAATTCACCCCTCCACTTT.

The chain links TRBV7-2 to TRBJ1-4; D not resolved. CDR1 is SGHTA, CDR2 FQGNSA, per germline. V gave up 6 bases and J gave up 4 bases, with 12 bases separating them. The CDR3 is 14 amino acids. The CDR3 bases are TGTGCCAGCAGTCCTAGTAGGGATAATGAAAAACTGTTTTTT. Protein product: CASSPSRDNEKLFF.

The chain carries TRBV5-6 and TRBJ1-1, with no clear D. The CDR3 extends over 12 amino acids. V lost 0 bases to trimming and J lost 5 bases, with 5 bases between them. Germline V gives CDR1 SGHDT, CDR2 YYEEEE. The CDR3 here is CASSLVGTEAFF. The CDR3 DNA follows: TGTGCCAGCAGCTTGGTCGGGACTGAAGCTTTCTTT.

This chain uses TRBV7-9 with TRBJ1-2; D gene uncertain. Trimming removed 0 bases from V and 13 bases from J, with 15 bases in between. This CDR3 is built from 13 residues. The germline V gene encodes CDR1 SEHNR and CDR2 FQNEAQ (reference sequence). CDR3 sequence reads: CASSLASAYGCTF. In DNA form, the CDR3 reads TGTGCCAGCAGCTTAGCGTCGGCCTACGGGTGCACCTTC.

The CDR3 loop is CASSLDSNQPQHF. CDR3 nucleotides: TGTGCCAGCAGCTTAGACAGCAATCAGCCCCAGCATTTT. The chain carries TRBV7-2 and TRBJ1-5; D remains ambiguous. V was pared by 1 base and J by 1 base, with 2 bases between. CDR1 SGHTA and CDR2 FQGNSA come from the germline V gene. The CDR3 spans 13 residues.

This chain links TRBV25-1 with TRBJ2-5; no reliable D call. CDR3 length: 15 residues. CDR1 MGHDK and CDR2 SYGVNS come from the germline V gene. The V gene lost 2 bases and the J gene lost 1 base, with 11 bases spanning the gap. The chain's CDR3 is CASSEGPAVQETQYF. DNA for the CDR3: TGTGCCAGCAGTGAAGGACCCGCTGTCCAAGAGACCCAGTACTTC.

The CDR3 DNA follows: TGTGCCAGCAGCCAATCCATAACGCGGGGGGCCGTGGAGACCCAGTACTTC. This encodes CASSQSITRGAVETQYF. The gene calls are TRBV4-2 and TRBJ2-5, with 8 bases that match TRBD2. CDR1 and CDR2 (germline): LGHNA, YNFKEQ. J lost 5 bases, V lost 2 bases, and 13 bases had no gene match. The CDR3 consists of 17 residues.

V is TRBV28 and J is TRBJ2-7; a possible D gene is TRBD1 (6 bases). This CDR3 contains 15 residues. V lost 7 bases to trimming and J lost 0 bases, with 16 bases between them. The germline V gene has CDR1 MDHEN and CDR2 SYDVKM. CDR3 coding DNA: TGTGCCAGCACCCTGGACAGCGACCACTCCTACGAGCAGTACTTC. Translating gives CASTLDSDHSYEQYF.

The chain uses TRBV13 and TRBJ1-2; D is undetermined. This CDR3 is built from 15 residues. Germline-derived CDR1 and CDR2 are PRHDT and FYEKMQ (reference sequence). Deletions cut 4 bases from V and 6 bases from J, with 18 bases between. CDR3 in amino acids: CASSSTTDSRHGYTF. The CDR3 coding sequence is TGTGCCAGCAGCTCGACCACGGATTCTCGCCATGGCTACACCTTC.

The chain has TRBV7-6 and TRBJ2-5; the match to TRBD2 covers 9 bases. Trimming cost V 0 bases and J 3 bases; bases outside gene matches: 11. Germline values: CDR1 SGHVS, CDR2 FNYEAQ. This CDR3 region has 18 residues. The CDR3 loop reads CASSLAGSGGPVEETQYF. The CDR3 nucleotides are TGTGCCAGCAGCTTAGCTGGTAGCGGGGGACCGGTCGAAGAGACCCAGTACTTC.

This clone was recorded only once. The V gene is TRBV7-2, the J gene TRBJ2-7, with D perhaps matching TRBD2 (6 bases). Germline assignment: CDR1 SGHTA and CDR2 FQGNSA. The ends were cut back, 5 bases at V and 2 bases at J, with 13 bases in the middle. The CDR3 consists of 14 residues. In DNA form, the CDR3 reads TGTGCCAGCAGCCCGGGACGGGGGACCTACGAGCAGTACTTC. Translation: CASSPGRGTYEQYF.

The V and J genes are TRBV10-3 and TRBJ2-1, with D hard to call. Looked up from germline, CDR1 is ENHRY and CDR2 is SYGVKD. Trimming shortened V by 8 bases and J by 5 bases, and 16 bases separated the two germline ends. This CDR3 spans 14 amino acids. Here the CDR3 reads CAIHPTGRNNEQFF. In nucleotides, the CDR3 is TGTGCCATCCACCCAACGGGCAGAAACAATGAGCAGTTCTTC.

The V gene is TRBV14, the J gene TRBJ2-2; D may match TRBD1 or TRBD2 (5 bases each). The CDR3 totals 16 residues. From germline, CDR1 is SGHDN and CDR2 FVKESK. V was shortened by 4 bases and J by 5 bases, with 17 bases between the two germline ends. The CDR3 DNA follows: TGTGCCAGCAGCCTAGGGACCGTTCTTTCGACCGGGGAGCTGTTTTTT. Translated, it gives CASSLGTVLSTGELFF. The variable domain in full, completed from reference TRBV14 and TRBJ2-2, reads EAGVTQFPSHSVIEKGQTVTLRCDPISGHDNLYWYRRVMGKEIKFLLHFVKESKQDESGMPNNRFLAERTGGTYSTLKVQPAELEDSGVYFCASSLGTVLSTGELFFGEGSRLTVL.

The rearrangement uses TRBV7-9 and TRBJ2-7; unclear D gene. The CDR3 covers 13 residues. Between the trimmed V and J ends, which lost 0 bases and 6 bases, there was a span of 9 bases. The V gene's germline CDR1 is SEHNR and CDR2 FQNEAQ (reference sequence). In DNA form, the CDR3 reads TGTGCCAGCAGCTTAGCTCCCAGGCTCGAGCAGTACTTC. Protein sequence: CASSLAPRLEQYF.

This chain's CDR3 is CASSLGQGSYEQYF. Written as DNA, the CDR3 is TGCGCCAGCAGCCTGGGCCAGGGATCCTACGAGCAGTACTTC. The V gene is TRBV5-1, the J gene TRBJ2-7, with a weak D call TRBD1 (5 bases). Germline V lookup: CDR1 SGHRS, CDR2 YFSETQ. Trimming cost V 4 bases and J 1 base, with 12 bases left between them. This CDR3 is 14 amino acids long.

V usage is TRBV5-1 and J usage is TRBJ1-1; 7 bases line up with TRBD1. This CDR3 has 15 residues. CDR1 and CDR2 from the germline V gene are SGHRS and YFSETQ. V gave up 3 bases and J gave up 3 bases; unmatched junction bases: 8. The DNA for the CDR3 is TGCGCCAGCAGCTCTCAGGGGGTGGGGGACACTGAAGCTTTCTTT. This encodes CASSSQGVGDTEAFF.

The chain uses TRBV5-4 and TRBJ2-1, with TRBD2 identical over 9 bases. This CDR3 contains 16 residues. The germline V gene encodes CDR1 SGHNT and CDR2 YYREEE (reference sequence). With V trimmed by 2 bases and J by 6 bases, 9 bases remained unmatched. The CDR3 coding sequence is TGTGCCAGCAGCTTAAATTTGGCTAGCGGGGTCAATGAGCAGTTCTTC. Translation: CASSLNLASGVNEQFF.